Listed here are 32 T cell receptor beta chains from one sample, sequenced in a study of tumor-infiltrating lymphocytes in primary liver carcinoma (dated by TCRdb to 2017 to 2019). Blood RNA was extracted from unsorted whole blood using TRIzol reagent, and germline DNA was obtained with the DNeasy Blood & Tissue kit. Sequencing used an Illumina HiSeq 2500. TCRbeta-specific cDNA was reverse-transcribed from approximately 500 ng total RNA using a constant-region primer and ProtoScript II reverse transcriptase. TCRbeta libraries were built with three nested multiplex PCR rounds, a slightly modified ARM-PCR procedure. Multiplex TRBV1-TRBV30 forward primers and a Cbeta reverse primer were used in the first two PCR rounds, each of which was run for approximately 11 cycles. TCRdb cleaned the public reads at Q25 with fastp, built clones with MiXCR and kept in-frame beta chains. Merged by CDR3 protein, the rows form single entries marked with the most common genes and DNA. The table for this sample lists approximately 330,000 distinct CDR3 sequences; roughly 61% of them were counted only once. About 6% of the sample is held by the ten biggest clonotypes.

The sequenced sample was peripheral blood. Receptor source: a man aged 35 to 55 with primary liver carcinoma and hepatitis B virus infection.

This clonotype has a single count. With a much larger clone just one base away, this may be a read error. This chain connects TRBV12-3 or TRBV12-4 to TRBJ2-1; 7 bases align to TRBD1. The CDR3 runs 14 residues. The CDR3 loop reads CAISLTGNINEQFF. CDR3 in DNA: TGTGCCATCAGTTTGACAGGGAATATCAATGAGCAGTTCTTC.

This clonotype has more than one count but fewer than ten. V and J are TRBV12-3 or TRBV12-4 and TRBJ2-1; D possibly corresponds to TRBD2 (6 bases). The CDR3 has 14 amino acids. Trimming stripped 6 bases from V and 2 bases from J, with 11 bases between. DNA for the CDR3: TGTGCCAGCAGCCAAACGGGAGCCTACAATGAGCAGTTCTTC. Its translation: CASSQTGAYNEQFF.

The table lists this clonotype with a few counts. A much larger clone sits a single nucleotide away, making a read error possible. The rearrangement links TRBV4-2 to TRBJ2-1; 9 bases are shared with TRBD2. Trimming removed 4 bases from V and 11 bases from J; junction bases left unmatched: 15. This CDR3 has 16 residues. Germline lookup yields CDR1 LGHNA and CDR2 YNFKEQ. The CDR3 nucleotides are TGTGCCAGCAGCCCTAGCGGGGTGAACCGTGGGGATAAGCAGTTCTTC. As protein: CASSPSGVNRGDKQFF.

This clonotype was recorded many times. V is TRBV6-5 and J is TRBJ1-5; TRBD1 might be the D (5 bases). This CDR3 has 15 amino acids. Per germline, CDR1 MNHEY and CDR2 SVGAGI. Trimming removed 6 bases at V and 4 bases at J, with 16 bases between. The CDR3: CASSPSLGGNQPQHF. The CDR3 DNA reads as TGTGCCAGCAGCCCCTCGCTTGGGGGAAATCAGCCCCAGCATTTT.

Points on this clonotype: Lacking the conserved final phenylalanine or tryptophan, this CDR3 likely reflects a read error. The J gene is TRBJ2-7, the V gene TRBV11-2; D tentatively fits TRBD1 or TRBD2 (5 bases each). CDR1 SGHAT and CDR2 FQNNGV come from the germline V gene. The V gene lost 7 bases and the J gene lost 2 bases, with 18 bases spanning the gap. The CDR3 totals 15 residues. The CDR3 DNA is TGTGCCAGCAACTTTGGATATATGGGGGCCTACGAGCAGTACTCC. Amino acid sequence: CASNFGYMGAYEQYS.

This clonotype was detected many times. V usage is TRBV6-1 and J usage is TRBJ1-2; 11 bases are a match to TRBD1. Germline CDR1 reads MNHNS; CDR2 reads SASEGT. The trim removed 10 bases at V and 7 bases at J, leaving 8 bases unmatched. The CDR3 runs to 13 residues. The CDR3 region is CATFGQGAGGYTF. CDR3 bases: TGTGCCACCTTTGGACAGGGGGCCGGTGGCTACACCTTC.

The table lists this clonotype with many counts. The CDR3 bases are TGTGCCAGCAGTTATAGACAGGAAGGCTACGAGCAGTACTTC. Protein sequence: CASSYRQEGYEQYF. This chain uses TRBV6-6 with TRBJ2-7; TRBD1 is a possible D gene (6 bases). The CDR3 extends over 14 amino acids. The V and J ends lost 3 bases and 3 bases respectively, with 12 bases between them. Germline-derived CDR1 and CDR2 are MNHNY and SVGAGI (reference sequence).

This clonotype came up a few times. The chain employs TRBV11-2 and TRBJ1-6; no definite D call. The CDR3 loop spans 13 amino acids. Trimming left V 0 bases short and J 8 bases short, with 5 bases between. CDR1 is SGHAT and CDR2 is FQNNGV in the germline V gene. The CDR3 DNA is TGTGCCAGCAGCTTAGAAGAGTATTCACCCCTCCACTTT. It translates to CASSLEEYSPLHF.

As regards this clonotype: A read error is possible here, since a much larger clone lies one base away. The chain couples TRBV12-3 or TRBV12-4 to TRBJ2-7; D may be TRBD2 (6 bases). V lost 4 bases, J lost 5 bases, and 21 bases lay in between. CDR3 length: 16 amino acids. CDR3 bases: TGTGCCAGCAGTTGGGGTCCGGCGGAGGGCGGGAACGAGCAGTACTTC. Encoded protein: CASSWGPAEGGNEQYF.

Note on this clonotype: This may arise from a read error, as a much more abundant clone is one base away. This rearrangement joins TRBV5-5 to TRBJ2-1; TRBD2 aligns across 7 bases. This CDR3 comprises 13 residues. The germline CDR1 and CDR2 sequences are SGHKS and YYEKEE (reference sequence). CDR3 in amino acids: CASCLGGGNEQFF. Written as DNA, the CDR3 is TGTGCCAGCTGCTTGGGGGGGGGCAATGAGCAGTTCTTC.

This clonotype was seen once. At one end, the junction sequence differs from germline, possibly due to a read error. The CDR3 bases are TGTGCCATCAGTGAATTGGGACAGGGGGCGCGGGAGCAGTACTTC. Amino acids: CAISELGQGAREQYF. The chain couples TRBV6-1 to TRBJ2-7; TRBD1 aligns across 12 bases. The germline V gene has CDR1 MNHNS and CDR2 SASEGT. This CDR3 region has 15 residues.

On this clonotype itself: At one end the junction does not follow the germline gene, possibly because of a read error. The rearrangement uses TRBV12-3 or TRBV12-4 and TRBJ2-3; 8 nucleotides agree with TRBD2. The CDR3 spans 16 residues. In nucleotides, the CDR3 is TGTGCCGGCAGGTCCGGGACTAGGGGTAGCACAGATACGCAGTATTTT. Its protein is CAGRSGTRGSTDTQYF.

In the case of this clonotype: A read error may explain this, as a much larger clone is one base away. The chain has TRBV4-3 and TRBJ1-3; 9 nucleotides match TRBD1. The CDR3 sequence is 17 residues long. CDR1 is LGHNA and CDR2 is YSLEER in the germline V gene. For the CDR3, the DNA is TGCGCCAGCAGCCAAGATCCTACAGGGGGCCCTGGAAACACCGTATATTTT. Its protein product is CASSQDPTGGPGNTVYF.

This clonotype was observed at least ten times. The chain recombines TRBV6-6 with TRBJ1-1; D not resolved. The CDR3 contains 15 residues. The ends were cut back, 5 bases at V and 0 bases at J, with 13 bases in the middle. Germline CDR1 reads MNHNY; CDR2 reads SVGAGI (reference sequence). CDR3 loop: CASSHGSALNTEAFF. CDR3 bases: TGTGCCAGCAGTCACGGTTCAGCTTTGAACACTGAAGCTTTCTTT.

With respect to this clonotype: This sequence may be a read error, since a much larger clone differs from it by one base. V is TRBV6-5 and J is TRBJ2-1; 10 bases fit TRBD2. The germline CDR1 and CDR2 sequences are MNHEY and SVGAGI. V lost 6 bases to trimming and J lost 9 bases; unmatched junction nucleotides: 11. CDR3 length: 15 amino acids. The CDR3, as DNA: TGTGCCAGCAGCCTACAACTAGCGGGATCGTGTGAGCAGTTCTTC. This codes for CASSLQLAGSCEQFF.

In regard to this clonotype: A much larger clone differs by one base, so this may be a read error. The chain combines TRBV13 with TRBJ2-7; D is perhaps TRBD2 (6 bases). Trimming shortened V by 5 bases and J by 2 bases, and 16 bases separated the two germline ends. The CDR3 is made up of 15 amino acids. Germline CDR1 and CDR2: PRHDT and FYEKMQ (reference sequence). The CDR3 loop reads CASSPVRAGTYEQYF. The CDR3 nucleotides are TGTGCCAGCAGCCCTGTTCGAGCGGGTACCTACGAGCAGTACTTC.

This chain uses TRBV13 with TRBJ2-3; no reliable D call. Trimming took off 3 bases at V and 2 bases at J, with 15 bases between the two ends. CDR1 and CDR2 from the germline V gene are PRHDT and FYEKMQ (reference sequence). CDR3 length equals 16 residues. CDR3 DNA sequence: TGTGCCAGCAGCTTTGAGATCCTACCTAACACAGATACGCAGTATTTT. As protein: CASSFEILPNTDTQYF.

With regard to this clonotype: A single base separates this from a much larger clone, so it may be a read error. The chain links TRBV4-1 to TRBJ2-7; D unresolved. Germline loops: CDR1 MGHRA, CDR2 YSYEKL. CDR3 length: 14 amino acids. V shed 1 base and J shed 9 bases, with 16 bases lying between them. This chain's CDR3 is CASSQGEWFDVQYF. DNA for the CDR3: TGCGCCAGCAGCCAAGGCGAATGGTTCGACGTGCAGTACTTC.

The rearrangement uses TRBV7-6 and TRBJ1-6; tentative D call: TRBD1 (6 bases). Trimming cost V 5 bases and J 6 bases, with 14 bases left between them. The CDR3 runs 15 residues. Germline CDR1 and CDR2: SGHVS and FNYEAQ. DNA of the CDR3: TGTGCCAGCAGCCCTAGAACAGGGACTAATTCACCCCTCCACTTT. Amino acid sequence: CASSPRTGTNSPLHF.

Regarding this clonotype: Sequence at one end of the junction differs from germline and may be a read error. The chain has TRBV5-4 and TRBJ2-1; D may correspond to TRBD1 or TRBD2 (5 bases each). CDR1 and CDR2 (germline): SGHNT, YYREEE (reference sequence). CDR3 length: 15 amino acids. The CDR3 protein is CASTQGTEAYNEQFF. CDR3 nucleotide sequence: TGTGCCAGTACTCAAGGGACGGAAGCATACAATGAGCAATTCTTC.

On this clonotype: One end of the junction varies from germline; a read error may be responsible. CDR3 loop: CANSSLAEQFF. The CDR3, as DNA: TGTGCCAACAGCTCTCTGGCTGAGCAGTTCTTC. The J gene is TRBJ2-1, the V gene TRBV11-1; D call uncertain. The germline V gene encodes CDR1 SGHAT and CDR2 FQDESV (reference sequence). CDR3 length equals 11 residues.

In DNA, the CDR3 is TGTGCCAGCTCACCAGGGGTCGCCAGGGCTAACCATGCACAAGAGACCCAGTACTTC. Protein product: CASSPGVARANHAQETQYF. The rearrangement joins TRBV18 to TRBJ2-5, with a tentative D call TRBD1 (5 bases). Trimming removed 2 bases at V and 2 bases at J, with 24 bases between. The CDR3 is 19 residues long. CDR1 is KGHSH and CDR2 is LQKENI in the germline V gene.

This clonotype has just one count. The chain recombines TRBV18 with TRBJ2-7; 7 bases are shared with TRBD2. The V and J ends lost 1 base and 4 bases, in that order; junction bases with no gene match: 10. CDR1 KGHSH and CDR2 LQKENI come from the germline V gene. The CDR3 contains 16 residues. CDR3 protein: CASSPLSSGNSYEQYF. The CDR3, as DNA: TGTGCCAGCTCACCACTGTCGAGCGGGAATTCGTACGAGCAGTACTTC.

This clonotype was counted many times. This chain joins TRBV5-5 and TRBJ2-7; unclear D gene. CDR3 size: 11 residues. Looked up from germline, CDR1 is SGHKS and CDR2 is YYEKEE (reference sequence). V shed 5 bases and J shed 0 bases, with 3 bases lying between them. CDR3 nucleotide sequence: TGTGCCAGCAGTTTCTCCTACGAGCAGTACTTC. The encoded protein is CASSFSYEQYF.

This clonotype showed up just a few times. The rearrangement links TRBV6-4 to TRBJ2-3, with D possibly matching TRBD1 (6 bases). This CDR3 is built from 14 residues. Trimming pared 4 bases from V and 6 bases from J, leaving 14 bases between. Germline loops: CDR1 MRHNA, CDR2 SNTAGT. The CDR3 spells CASSVGTGPDTQYF. The CDR3 bases are TGTGCCAGCAGTGTCGGAACAGGGCCCGATACGCAGTATTTT.

The chain combines TRBV11-2 with TRBJ1-4; unclear D gene. This CDR3 comprises 14 residues. V lost 5 bases and J 3 bases, leaving 10 bases between the germline ends. CDR1 is SGHAT and CDR2 is FQNNGV in the germline V gene. As DNA, the CDR3 is TGTGCCAGCAGCCCATCGGCGCCTAATGAAAAACTGTTTTTT. Its protein product is CASSPSAPNEKLFF. Variable domain in full (rest from reference TRBV11-2 and TRBJ1-4): EAGVAQSPRYKIIEKRQSVAFWCNPISGHATLYWYQQILGQGPKLLIQFQNNGVVDDSQLPKDRFSAERLKGVDSTLKIQPAKLEDSAVYLCASSPSAPNEKLFFGSGTQLSVL.

Of note for this clonotype: The junction departs from the called germline gene at one end, perhaps through a read error. The V call is TRBV6-5, the J call TRBJ2-3; D is uncertain. Germline CDR1 reads MNHEY; CDR2 reads SVGAGI. The CDR3 sequence is 15 residues long. The CDR3 DNA follows: TGTGCCAGCAGTTACAAGGCAACGAGCACATATACGCAGTATTTT. Protein product: CASSYKATSTYTQYF.

This clonotype was counted only a few times. V gene TRBV5-4 combines with J gene TRBJ1-2; a weak D match, TRBD1 (5 bases). Per the germline V gene, CDR1 is SGHNT and CDR2 is YYREEE (reference sequence). V lost 1 base, J lost 2 bases, and 9 bases lay in between. This CDR3 spans 14 amino acids. DNA for the CDR3: TGTGCCAGCAGCTTGTTCGGGGGGAACTATGGCTACACCTTC. Translated, it gives CASSLFGGNYGYTF.

V is TRBV30 and J is TRBJ2-3; no clear D gene. Germline values: CDR1 GTSNPN, CDR2 SVGIG (reference sequence). The CDR3 extends over 13 amino acids. V lost 0 bases and J 2 bases, leaving 6 bases between the germline ends. The CDR3 loop is CAWSVQITDTQYF. The CDR3, as DNA: TGTGCCTGGAGTGTACAGATCACAGATACGCAGTATTTT.

Concerning this clonotype itself: Compared with germline, one end of the junction differs, possibly owing to a read error. The chain has TRBV11-2 and TRBJ1-1; D may be TRBD1 (5 bases). The CDR3 sequence is 14 residues long. Germline values: CDR1 SGHAT, CDR2 FQNNGV. CDR3 nucleotides: TGTGCAAGCAGCGGTAAGGGGATAGACGCTGAAGCTTTCTTT. Translated, it gives CASSGKGIDAEAFF. Based on the CDR3 plus reference TRBV11-2 and TRBJ1-1, the full variable domain is EAGVAQSPRYKIIEKRQSVAFWCNPISGHATLYWYQQILGQGPKLLIQFQNNGVVDDSQLPKDRFSAERLKGVDSTLKIQPAKLEDSAVYLCASSGKGIDAEAFFGQGTRLTVV.

The sample holds a few counts of this clonotype. The rearrangement joins TRBV5-1 to TRBJ1-1, with 8 bases identical to TRBD1. V lost 4 bases, J lost 5 bases, and 7 bases stayed unmatched. There are 14 residues in the CDR3. The germline V gene has CDR1 SGHRS and CDR2 YFSETQ. The CDR3 protein is CASSPGQGGTEAFF. CDR3 in DNA: TGCGCCAGCAGCCCCGGACAGGGAGGGACTGAAGCTTTCTTT.

This clonotype was seen only a few times. CDR3 nucleotide sequence: TGTGCCAGCAGCCGGGGACAGACCTACGAGCAGTACTTC. Its translation: CASSRGQTYEQYF. V gene TRBV7-9 combines with J gene TRBJ2-7; 7 bases map to TRBD1. CDR3 length: 13 residues. Per the germline V gene, CDR1 is SEHNR and CDR2 is FQNEAQ (reference sequence). V gave up 5 bases and J gave up 2 bases; unmatched junction bases: 3.